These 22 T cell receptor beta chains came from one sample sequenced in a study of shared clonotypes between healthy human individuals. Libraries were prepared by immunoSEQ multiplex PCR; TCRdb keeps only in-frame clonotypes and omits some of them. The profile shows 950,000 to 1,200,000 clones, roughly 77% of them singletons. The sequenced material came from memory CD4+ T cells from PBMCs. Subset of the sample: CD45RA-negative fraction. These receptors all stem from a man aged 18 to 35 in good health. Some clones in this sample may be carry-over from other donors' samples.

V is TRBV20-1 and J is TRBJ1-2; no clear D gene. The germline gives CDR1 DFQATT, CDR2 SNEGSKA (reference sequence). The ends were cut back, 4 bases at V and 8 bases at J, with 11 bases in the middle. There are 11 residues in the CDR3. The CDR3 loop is CSAKGTPGYTF. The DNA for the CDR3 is TGCAGTGCTAAGGGCACTCCAGGCTACACCTTC.

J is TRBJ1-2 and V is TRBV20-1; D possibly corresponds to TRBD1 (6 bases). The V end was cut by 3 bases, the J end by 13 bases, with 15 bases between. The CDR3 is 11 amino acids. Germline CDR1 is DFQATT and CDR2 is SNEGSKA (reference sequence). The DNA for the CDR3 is TGCAGTGCTAGGGAGGGGGGATCGAGCACCTTC. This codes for CSAREGGSSTF.

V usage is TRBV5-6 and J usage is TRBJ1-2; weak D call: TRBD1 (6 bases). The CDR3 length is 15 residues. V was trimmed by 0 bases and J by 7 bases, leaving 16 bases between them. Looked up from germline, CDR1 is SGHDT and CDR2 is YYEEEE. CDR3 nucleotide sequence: TGTGCCAGCAGCTTGGCCCCAACCGAGACAGGTGGCTACACCTTC. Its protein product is CASSLAPTETGGYTF.

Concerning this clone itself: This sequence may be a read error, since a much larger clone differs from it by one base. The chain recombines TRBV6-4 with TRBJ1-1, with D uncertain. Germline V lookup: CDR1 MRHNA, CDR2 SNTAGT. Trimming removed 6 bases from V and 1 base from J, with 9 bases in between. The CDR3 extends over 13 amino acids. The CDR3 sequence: CASSLEGNTEAFF. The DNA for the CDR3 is TGTGCCAGCAGCCTGGAAGGGAACACTGAAGCTTTCTTT.

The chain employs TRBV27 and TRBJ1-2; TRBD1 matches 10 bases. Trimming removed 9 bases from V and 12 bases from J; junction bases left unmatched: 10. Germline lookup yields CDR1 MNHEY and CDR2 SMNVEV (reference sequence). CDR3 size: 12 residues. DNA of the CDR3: TGTGCCAGTGGGAATCGGGACAGGGGCCACACCTTC. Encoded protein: CASGNRDRGHTF.

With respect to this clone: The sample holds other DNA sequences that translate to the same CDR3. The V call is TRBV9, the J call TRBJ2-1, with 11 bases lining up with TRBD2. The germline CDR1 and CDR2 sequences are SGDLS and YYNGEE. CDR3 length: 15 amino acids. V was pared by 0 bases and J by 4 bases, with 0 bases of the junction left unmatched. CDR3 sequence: CASSVGLAGYNEQFF. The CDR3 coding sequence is TGTGCCAGCAGCGTAGGACTAGCGGGGTACAATGAGCAGTTCTTC.

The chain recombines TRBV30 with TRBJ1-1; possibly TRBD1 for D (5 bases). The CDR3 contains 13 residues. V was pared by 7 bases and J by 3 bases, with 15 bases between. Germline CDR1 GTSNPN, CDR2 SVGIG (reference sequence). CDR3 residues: CALMGVGDTEAFF. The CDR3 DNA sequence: TGTGCCTTGATGGGGGTGGGAGACACTGAAGCTTTCTTT. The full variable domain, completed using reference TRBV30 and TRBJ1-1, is SQTIHQWPATLVQPVGSPLSLECTVEGTSNPNLYWYRQAAGRGLQLLFYSVGIGQISSEVPQNLSASRPQDRQFILSSKKLLLSDSGFYLCALMGVGDTEAFFGQGTRLTVV.

CDR3 sequence reads: CASSFQREARGDTQYF. CDR3 in DNA: TGTGCCAGCAGCTTTCAACGGGAGGCTAGAGGAGATACGCAGTATTTT. The V and J genes are TRBV5-4 and TRBJ2-3, with TRBD2 matching over 7 bases. CDR3 size: 16 residues. The V segment lost 2 bases and the J segment 5 bases; nucleotides outside the gene matches: 11. The germline V gene encodes CDR1 SGHNT and CDR2 YYREEE (reference sequence).

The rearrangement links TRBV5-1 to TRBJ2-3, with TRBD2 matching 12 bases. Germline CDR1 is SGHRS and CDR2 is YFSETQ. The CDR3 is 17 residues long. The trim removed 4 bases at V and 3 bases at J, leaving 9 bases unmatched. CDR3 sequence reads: CASSAPTSGSRTDTQYF. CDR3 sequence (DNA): TGCGCCAGCAGCGCCCCGACTAGCGGGAGTAGGACAGATACGCAGTATTTT. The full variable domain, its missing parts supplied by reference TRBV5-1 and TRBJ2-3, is KAGVTQTPRYLIKTRGQQVTLSCSPISGHRSVSWYQQTPGQGLQFLFEYFSETQRNKGNFPGRFSGRQFSNSRSEMNVSTLELGDSALYLCASSAPTSGSRTDTQYFGPGTRLTVL.

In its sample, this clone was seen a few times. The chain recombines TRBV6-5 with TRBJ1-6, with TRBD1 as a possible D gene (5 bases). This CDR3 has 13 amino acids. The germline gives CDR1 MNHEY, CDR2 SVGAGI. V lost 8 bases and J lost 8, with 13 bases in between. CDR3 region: CASGRLGDSPLHF. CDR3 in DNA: TGTGCCAGCGGACGGCTGGGGGATTCACCCCTCCACTTT.

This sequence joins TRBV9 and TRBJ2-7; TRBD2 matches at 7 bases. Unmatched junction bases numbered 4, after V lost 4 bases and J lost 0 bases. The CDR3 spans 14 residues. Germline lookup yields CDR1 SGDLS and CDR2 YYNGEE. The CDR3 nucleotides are TGTGCCAGCAGCACGAGCGGGAACTCCTACGAGCAGTACTTC. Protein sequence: CASSTSGNSYEQYF.

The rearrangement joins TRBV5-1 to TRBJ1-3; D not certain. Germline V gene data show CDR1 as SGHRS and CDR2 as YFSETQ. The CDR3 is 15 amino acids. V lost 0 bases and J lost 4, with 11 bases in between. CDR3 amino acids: CASSLEGGTGNTIYF. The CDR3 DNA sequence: TGCGCCAGCAGCTTGGAGGGTGGTACCGGAAACACCATATATTTT.

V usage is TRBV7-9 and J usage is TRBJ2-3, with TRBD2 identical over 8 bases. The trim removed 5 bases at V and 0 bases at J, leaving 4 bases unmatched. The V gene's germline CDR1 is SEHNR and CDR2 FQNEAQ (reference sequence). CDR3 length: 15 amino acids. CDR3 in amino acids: CASSPLAGSTDTQYF. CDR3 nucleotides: TGTGCCAGCAGCCCCCTAGCGGGTAGCACAGATACGCAGTATTTT.

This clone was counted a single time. Here the CDR3 reads CASSLAGQGSNEQFF. The CDR3 DNA reads TGCGCCAGCAGCTTGGCGGGACAGGGTAGCAATGAGCAGTTCTTC. The chain employs TRBV5-1 and TRBJ2-1, with 9 positions matching TRBD1. The CDR3 extends over 15 amino acids. Per the germline V gene, CDR1 is SGHRS and CDR2 is YFSETQ. V lost 0 bases to trimming and J lost 6 bases; unmatched junction nucleotides: 4.

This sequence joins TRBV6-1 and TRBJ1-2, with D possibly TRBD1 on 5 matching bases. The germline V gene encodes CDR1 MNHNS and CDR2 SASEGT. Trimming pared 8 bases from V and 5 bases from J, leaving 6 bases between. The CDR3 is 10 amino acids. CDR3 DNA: TGTGCCAGCGGGACTTATGGCTACACCTTC. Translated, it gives CASGTYGYTF.

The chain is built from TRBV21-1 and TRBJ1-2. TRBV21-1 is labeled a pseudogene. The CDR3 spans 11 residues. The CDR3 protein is CASLCSSGYTF. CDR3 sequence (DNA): TGTGCCAGCTTGTGTTCGTCCGGCTACACCTTC.

In nucleotides, the CDR3 is TGTGCCAGCAGCCGGGGAGATACCAGCGGGGGAATATACAATGAGCAGTTCTTC. Translated: CASSRGDTSGGIYNEQFF. V is TRBV27 and J is TRBJ2-1; 8 bases agree with TRBD2. V lost 6 bases, J lost 4 bases, and 17 bases stayed unmatched. The CDR3 has 18 residues. CDR1 and CDR2 from the germline V gene are MNHEY and SMNVEV (reference sequence).

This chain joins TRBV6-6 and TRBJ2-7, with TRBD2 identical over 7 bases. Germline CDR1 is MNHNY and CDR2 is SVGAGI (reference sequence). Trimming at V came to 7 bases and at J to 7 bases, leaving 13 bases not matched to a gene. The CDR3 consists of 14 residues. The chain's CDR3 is CASTSPQPGGEQYF. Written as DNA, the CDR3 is TGTGCCAGCACCAGCCCACAGCCGGGGGGAGAGCAGTACTTC.

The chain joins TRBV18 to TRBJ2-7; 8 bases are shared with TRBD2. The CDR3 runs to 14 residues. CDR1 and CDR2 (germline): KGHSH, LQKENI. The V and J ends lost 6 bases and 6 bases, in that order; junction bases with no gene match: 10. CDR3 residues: CASSYGGLAGEQYF. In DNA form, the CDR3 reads TGTGCCAGCTCCTACGGGGGGCTAGCGGGCGAGCAGTACTTC.

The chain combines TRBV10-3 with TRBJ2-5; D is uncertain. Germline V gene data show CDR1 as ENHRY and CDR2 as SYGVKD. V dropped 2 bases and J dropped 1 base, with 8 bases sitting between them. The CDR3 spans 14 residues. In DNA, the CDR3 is TGTGCCATCAGTGAGAGGCAAATCCAAGAGACCCAGTACTTC. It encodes CAISERQIQETQYF.

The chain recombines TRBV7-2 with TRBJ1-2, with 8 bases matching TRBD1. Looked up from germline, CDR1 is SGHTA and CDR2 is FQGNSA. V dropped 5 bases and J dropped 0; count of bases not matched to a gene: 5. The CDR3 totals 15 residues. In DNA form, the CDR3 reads TGTGCCAGCAGCCCCGACAGGGGAGCTAACTATGGCTACACCTTC. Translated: CASSPDRGANYGYTF. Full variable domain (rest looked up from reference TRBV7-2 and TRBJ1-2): GAGVSQSPSNKVTEKGKDVELRCDPISGHTALYWYRQSLGQGLEFLIYFQGNSAPDKSGLPSDRFSAERTGGSVSTLTIQRTQQEDSAVYLCASSPDRGANYGYTFGSGTRLTVV.

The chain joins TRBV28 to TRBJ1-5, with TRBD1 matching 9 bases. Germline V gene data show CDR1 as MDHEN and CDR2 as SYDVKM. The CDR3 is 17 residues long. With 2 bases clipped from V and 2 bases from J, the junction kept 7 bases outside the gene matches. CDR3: CASSLPGTGYGNQPQHF. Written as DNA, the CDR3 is TGTGCCAGCAGTTTACCCGGGACAGGGTACGGCAATCAGCCCCAGCATTTT.